The T cell receptor beta chain under discussion was sequenced for a study of blood T cell repertoires in COVID-19. Across the study: Collection of acute and convalescent COVID-19 samples took place in the United States, Italy and Spain.

Clones were read by immunoSEQ multiplex PCR, and TCRdb kept only the in-frame ones, dropping some. The sample lists 150,000 to 200,000 clones, 88% occurring once. The CDR3 is made up of 13 amino acids. V lost 4 bases, J lost 3 bases, and 10 bases lay in between. CDR1 and CDR2 (germline): SGHRS, YFSETQ. The J gene is TRBJ1-1, the V gene TRBV5-1; no reliable D call. This receptor was obtained from a woman younger than 30 who had recovered from COVID-19. The sequencing input was PBMCs or T cells enriched from blood (not recorded which). CDR3 amino acids: CASSPTSHTEAFF. DNA of the CDR3: TGCGCCAGCAGCCCCACTTCCCACACTGAAGCTTTCTTT.